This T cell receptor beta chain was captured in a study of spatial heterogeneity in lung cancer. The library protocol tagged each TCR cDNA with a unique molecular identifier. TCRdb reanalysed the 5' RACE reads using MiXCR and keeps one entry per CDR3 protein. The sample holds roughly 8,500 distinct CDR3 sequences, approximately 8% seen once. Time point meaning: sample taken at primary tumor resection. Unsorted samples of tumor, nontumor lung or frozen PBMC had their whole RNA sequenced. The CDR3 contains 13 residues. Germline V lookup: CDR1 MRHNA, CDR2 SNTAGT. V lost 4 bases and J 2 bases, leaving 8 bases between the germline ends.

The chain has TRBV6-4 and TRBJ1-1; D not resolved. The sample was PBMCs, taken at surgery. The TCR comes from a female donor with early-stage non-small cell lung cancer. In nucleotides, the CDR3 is TGTGCCAGCAGTGCCCGGGCAAACACTGAAGCTTTCTTT. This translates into CASSARANTEAFF.